What follows are 3 T cell receptor beta chains derived from one specimen sequenced in a study of T cells in Graves' hyperthyroidism and ophthalmopathy. Authors of the study amplified TCR beta CDR3 regions from RNA transcripts. First-round RT-PCR with HTBI primers amplified the TCR CDR3 region. Each CDR3 protein is one row after TCRdb ran MiXCR on the multiplex PCR reads. The sample records hundreds of thousands of distinct CDR3 sequences, 15% to 18% being singletons. The sequencing input was blood. The receptor source for this set is a woman aged 18-29 years with Graves' hyperthyroidism.

This clonotype was recorded at least ten times. This rearrangement joins TRBV20-1 to TRBJ1-5; unclear D gene. The CDR3 contains 15 residues. Trimming stripped 6 bases from V and 3 bases from J, with 18 bases between. The germline CDR1 and CDR2 sequences are DFQATT and SNEGSKA (reference sequence). The CDR3 reads CSAAPRKGNNQPQHF. CDR3 coding DNA: TGCAGTGCCGCTCCCCGAAAAGGGAACAATCAGCCCCAGCATTTT.

V gene TRBV7-9 combines with J gene TRBJ1-1, with D unclear. The V and J ends lost 1 base and 7 bases respectively, with 10 bases between them. The CDR3 covers 13 residues. Germline V gene data show CDR1 as SEHNR and CDR2 as FQNEAQ (reference sequence). CDR3 amino acids: CASSLVFLGEAFF. DNA of the CDR3: TGTGCCAGCAGCTTAGTTTTTTTGGGTGAAGCTTTCTTT.

The V and J genes are TRBV27 and TRBJ2-1; 11 positions agree with TRBD2. Germline V gives CDR1 MNHEY, CDR2 SMNVEV (reference sequence). J gave up 6 bases and V 6 bases, and 4 bases lay outside the gene matches. The CDR3 sequence is 14 residues long. The CDR3 here is CASRGLAGGNEQFF. CDR3 in DNA: TGTGCCAGCAGGGGGCTAGCGGGAGGCAATGAGCAGTTCTTC.